These 17 T cell receptor beta chains share one sample of origin, sequenced in a study of OX40 agonist ivuxolimab in advanced cancers. Here immunoSEQ multiplex PCR was the method, and the copy in TCRdb shows in-frame clones only, minus some. This sample has 77,000 or so clones, with 92% found just once. Specimen: CD4+ or CD8+ T cells sorted from blood, collected in a trial of the OX40 agonist ivuxolimab. All receptors come from an adult with an advanced solid tumor such as melanoma, head and neck, liver or kidney cancer.

The CDR3 sequence: CASSEQGGASPLHF. Here the CDR3 DNA reads TGTGCCAGCAGTGAACAGGGTGGGGCTTCACCCCTCCACTTT. The chain is built from TRBV28 and TRBJ1-6, with D perhaps TRBD1 (6 bases). CDR1 and CDR2 from the germline V gene are MDHEN and SYDVKM. V was pared by 5 bases and J by 9 bases, with 14 bases between. CDR3 size: 14 residues. The full variable domain, its missing parts supplied by reference TRBV28 and TRBJ1-6, is DVKVTQSSRYLVKRTGEKVFLECVQDMDHENMFWYRQDPGLGLRLIYFSYDVKMKEKGDIPEGYSVSREKKERFSLILESASTNQTSMYLCASSEQGGASPLHFGNGTRLTVT.

This chain links TRBV19 with TRBJ2-2; the match to TRBD1 covers 10 bases. The V gene end was trimmed by 5 bases and the J gene end by 5 bases; junction bases not matched to a gene: 8. CDR3 size: 16 residues. CDR1 and CDR2 (germline): LNHDA, SQIVND (reference sequence). The CDR3, as DNA: TGTGCCAGTAGTGTAAACCGACAGGGGGCAACCGGGGAGCTGTTTTTT. Protein product: CASSVNRQGATGELFF.

The chain has TRBV7-6 and TRBJ2-1; 10 bases match TRBD2. The germline gives CDR1 SGHVS, CDR2 FNYEAQ. There are 18 residues in the CDR3. Trimming cost V 0 bases and J 7 bases; bases outside gene matches: 12. The CDR3 reads CASSLALILAGVGNEQFF. CDR3 nucleotide sequence: TGTGCCAGCAGCTTAGCGCTCATCCTAGCGGGAGTAGGGAATGAGCAGTTCTTC.

Only one count was recorded for this clone. The chain carries TRBV18 and TRBJ2-3; 9 bases match TRBD2. Trimming at V came to 4 bases and at J to 7 bases, leaving 6 bases not matched to a gene. The CDR3 is 14 amino acids. Per the germline V gene, CDR1 is KGHSH and CDR2 is LQKENI. CDR3 DNA sequence: TGTGCCAGCTCACTTAGCGGGAGTGGAAATACGCAGTATTTT. Its translation: CASSLSGSGNTQYF.

This clone was counted only a few times. This sequence joins TRBV5-6 and TRBJ2-2, with D hard to call. The CDR3 is 15 residues long. The V gene's germline CDR1 is SGHDT and CDR2 YYEEEE. The germline V and J ends were trimmed by 3 bases and 0 bases, with 9 bases remaining between them. The CDR3 DNA follows: TGTGCCAGCAGCTGGCAAGCGACGAACACCGGGGAGCTGTTTTTT. Translation: CASSWQATNTGELFF.

The chain joins TRBV7-3 to TRBJ1-5; D is unresolved. Per germline, CDR1 SGHTA and CDR2 FQGTGA. Trimming cost V 5 bases and J 5 bases, with 10 bases left between them. The CDR3 contains 13 residues. The CDR3, as DNA: TGTGCCAGCAGCCGAGGTGCGGATCAGCCCCAGCATTTT. Amino acids: CASSRGADQPQHF.

The chain carries TRBV27 and TRBJ2-5, with TRBD2 identical over 9 bases. With V trimmed by 6 bases and J by 5 bases, 13 bases remained unmatched. Germline lookup yields CDR1 MNHEY and CDR2 SMNVEV (reference sequence). The CDR3 loop spans 16 amino acids. The CDR3 DNA is TGTGCCAGCAGACCCTTGGGTAGCGGGAGCCGGGAGACCCAGTACTTC. Translated, it gives CASRPLGSGSRETQYF.

The chain is built from TRBV28 and TRBJ1-4; D may be TRBD1 (5 bases). This CDR3 contains 12 residues. CDR1 is MDHEN and CDR2 is SYDVKM in the germline V gene. V lost 9 bases, J lost 5 bases, and 10 bases lay in between. In DNA, the CDR3 is TGTGCCAGTTACGGGGGAAATGAAAAACTGTTTTTT. Translation: CASYGGNEKLFF.

The chain is built from TRBV30 and TRBJ1-5; 8 positions match TRBD1. Trimming at V came to 5 bases and at J to 5 bases, leaving 5 bases not matched to a gene. Germline assignment: CDR1 GTSNPN and CDR2 SVGIG (reference sequence). The CDR3 is 13 residues long. Written as DNA, the CDR3 is TGTGCCTGGGCCCAGGGGGCGCATCAGCCCCAGCATTTT. This codes for CAWAQGAHQPQHF.

This chain joins TRBV29-1 and TRBJ2-1; the match to TRBD1 covers 7 bases. In germline, CDR1 is SQVTM, CDR2 ANQGSEA. This CDR3 has 13 amino acids. V lost 5 bases, J lost 3 bases, and 4 bases stayed unmatched. In nucleotides, the CDR3 is TGCAGCGTTCGAACAGGGGACTACAATGAGCAGTTCTTC. This sequence encodes CSVRTGDYNEQFF.

The chain has TRBV6-5 and TRBJ2-7; no definite D call. The CDR3 runs to 11 residues. Per the germline V gene, CDR1 is MNHEY and CDR2 is SVGAGI. Trimming took off 0 bases at V and 6 bases at J, with 3 bases between the two ends. As DNA, the CDR3 is TGTGCCAGCAGTTACTCGGGCGAGCAGTACTTC. Amino acid sequence: CASSYSGEQYF.

The chain joins TRBV5-1 to TRBJ2-7, with 12 positions matching TRBD2. CDR3 length: 16 residues. The J segment lost 6 bases and the V segment lost 3 bases, leaving 10 bases of the junction unmatched. Germline-derived CDR1 and CDR2 are SGHRS and YFSETQ. DNA for the CDR3: TGCGCCAGCAGCTCACGTCTAGCGGGAGGGATCTTCGAGCAGTACTTC. Protein product: CASSSRLAGGIFEQYF.

CDR3 amino acids: CASSLVENQPQHF. CDR3 DNA sequence: TGTGCCAGCAGCTTAGTGGAAAATCAGCCCCAGCATTTT. The V and J genes are TRBV7-9 and TRBJ1-5, with D unclear. Deletions cut 1 base from V and 4 bases from J, with 5 bases between. Germline values: CDR1 SEHNR, CDR2 FQNEAQ (reference sequence). The CDR3 extends over 13 amino acids.

This rearrangement joins TRBV7-3 to TRBJ2-5, with D unclear. The CDR3 is 15 amino acids. Germline values: CDR1 SGHTA, CDR2 FQGTGA. Trimming took off 1 base at V and 3 bases at J, with 12 bases between the two ends. The CDR3 region is CASSLIGGLEETQYF. The CDR3 region has the DNA TGTGCCAGCAGCTTAATCGGCGGCCTGGAAGAGACCCAGTACTTC.

This chain joins TRBV27 and TRBJ2-1; 8 nucleotides match TRBD1. Trimming took 7 bases from V and 0 from J; bases not matched to a gene: 11. Per germline, CDR1 MNHEY and CDR2 SMNVEV (reference sequence). The CDR3 runs to 17 residues. The CDR3 region has the DNA TGTGCCAGCATCGGACCCGGACAGGGAAACTCCTACAATGAGCAGTTCTTC. Its protein is CASIGPGQGNSYNEQFF.

The chain uses TRBV6-1 and TRBJ2-3; no definite D call. In germline, CDR1 is MNHNS, CDR2 SASEGT. V lost 0 bases and J 11 bases, leaving 9 bases between the germline ends. The CDR3 extends over 12 amino acids. Written as DNA, the CDR3 is TGTGCCAGCAGTGAAGCGGCCCGGTTGCAGTATTTT. Protein product: CASSEAARLQYF.

The chain recombines TRBV28 with TRBJ1-2, with a weak D call TRBD1 (5 bases). The germline V and J ends were trimmed by 7 bases and 8 bases, with 14 bases remaining between them. This CDR3 is built from 12 residues. Germline V gene sequence: CDR1 MDHEN, CDR2 SYDVKM. The CDR3 bases are TGTGCCAGCACGGAGAGGGGTCGCGGCTACACCTTC. Protein product: CASTERGRGYTF.